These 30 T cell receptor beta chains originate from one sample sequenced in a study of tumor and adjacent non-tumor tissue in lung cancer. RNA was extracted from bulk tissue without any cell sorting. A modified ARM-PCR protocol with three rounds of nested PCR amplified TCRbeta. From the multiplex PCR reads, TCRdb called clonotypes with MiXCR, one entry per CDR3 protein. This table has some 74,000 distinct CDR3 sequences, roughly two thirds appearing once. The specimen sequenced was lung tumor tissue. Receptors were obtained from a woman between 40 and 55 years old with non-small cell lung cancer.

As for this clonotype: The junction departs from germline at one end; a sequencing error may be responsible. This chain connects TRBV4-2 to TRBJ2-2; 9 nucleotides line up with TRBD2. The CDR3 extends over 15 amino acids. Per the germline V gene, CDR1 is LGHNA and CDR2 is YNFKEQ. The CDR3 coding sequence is TGTGCCAGCCGCCAACGACTAGCGGACCTCGGGGAGCTGTTTTTT. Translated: CASRQRLADLGELFF.

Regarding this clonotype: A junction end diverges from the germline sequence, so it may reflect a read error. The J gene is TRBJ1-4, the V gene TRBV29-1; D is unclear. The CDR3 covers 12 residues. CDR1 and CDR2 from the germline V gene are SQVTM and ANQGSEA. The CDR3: CGVGEWGEKPFF. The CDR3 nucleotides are TGCGGCGTGGGAGAATGGGGTGAAAAACCGTTTTTT.

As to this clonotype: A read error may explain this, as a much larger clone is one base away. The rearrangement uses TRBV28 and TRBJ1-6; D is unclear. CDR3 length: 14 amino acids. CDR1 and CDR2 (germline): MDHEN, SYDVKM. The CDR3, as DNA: TGTGCCAGCAACCTAATCCGGTCTAATTCACCCCTCCAGTTT. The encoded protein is CASNLIRSNSPLQF.

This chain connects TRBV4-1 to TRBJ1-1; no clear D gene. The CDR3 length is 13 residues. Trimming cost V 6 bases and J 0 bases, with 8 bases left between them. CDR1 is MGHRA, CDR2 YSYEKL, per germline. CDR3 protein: CASSQVVNTEAFF. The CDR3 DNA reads TGCGCCAGCAGTCAGGTGGTGAACACTGAAGCTTTCTTT.

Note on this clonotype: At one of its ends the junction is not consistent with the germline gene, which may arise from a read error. The CDR3: CASSFKSLAGGSEQFF. The CDR3 nucleotides are TGTGCTAGCAGCTTCAAGTCTCTAGCGGGGGGTAGTGAGCAGTTCTTC. The chain joins TRBV5-6 to TRBJ2-1; 11 bases agree with TRBD2. The CDR3 length is 16 residues. Germline V gives CDR1 SGHDT, CDR2 YYEEEE.

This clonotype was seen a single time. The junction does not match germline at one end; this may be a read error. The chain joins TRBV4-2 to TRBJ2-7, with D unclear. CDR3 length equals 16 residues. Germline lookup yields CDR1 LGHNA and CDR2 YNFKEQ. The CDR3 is CASSQVIAESSYEQYF. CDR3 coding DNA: TGTGCCAGCAGCCAAGTGATCGCAGAGAGCTCCTATGAGCAGTACTTC.

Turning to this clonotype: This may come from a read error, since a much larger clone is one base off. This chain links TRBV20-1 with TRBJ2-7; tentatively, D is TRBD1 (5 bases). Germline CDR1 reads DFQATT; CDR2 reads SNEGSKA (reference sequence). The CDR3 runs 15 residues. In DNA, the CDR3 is TGCAGTGCTAGACCGACGGACATCCTCTCCTACAAGCAGTACTTC. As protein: CSARPTDILSYKQYF.

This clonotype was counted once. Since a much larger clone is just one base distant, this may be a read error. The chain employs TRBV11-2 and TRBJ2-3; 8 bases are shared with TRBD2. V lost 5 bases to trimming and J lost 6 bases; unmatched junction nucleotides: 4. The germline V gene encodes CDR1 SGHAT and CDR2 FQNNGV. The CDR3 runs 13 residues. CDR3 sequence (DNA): TGTGCCAGCAGCATCGTAGCGGGGGATACGCAGTATTTT. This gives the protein CASSIVAGDTQYF. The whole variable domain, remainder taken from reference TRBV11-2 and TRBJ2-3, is EAGVAQSPRYKIIEKRQSVAFWCNPISGHATLYWYQQILGQGPKLLIQFQNNGVVDDSQLPKDRFSAERLKGVDSTLKIQPAKLEDSAVYLCASSIVAGDTQYFGPGTRLTVL.

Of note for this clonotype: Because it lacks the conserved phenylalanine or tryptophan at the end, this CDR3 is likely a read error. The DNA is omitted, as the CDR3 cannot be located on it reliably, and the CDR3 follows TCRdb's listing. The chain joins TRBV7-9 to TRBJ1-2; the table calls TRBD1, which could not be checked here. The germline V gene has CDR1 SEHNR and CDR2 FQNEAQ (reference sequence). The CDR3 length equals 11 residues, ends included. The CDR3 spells CASGGQGVSIL.

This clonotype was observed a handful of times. CDR3 bases: TGCGCCAGCAGCTTGGGGACAATTGGATCACCCCTCCACTTT. It translates to CASSLGTIGSPLHF. V and J are TRBV5-1 and TRBJ1-6; D might be TRBD1 (5 bases). Germline V gives CDR1 SGHRS, CDR2 YFSETQ. The CDR3 has 14 residues. The V end was cut by 0 bases, the J end by 10 bases, with 11 bases between.

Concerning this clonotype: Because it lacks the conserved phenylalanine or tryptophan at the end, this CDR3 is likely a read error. CDR3 in DNA: TGTGCCAGCAGTTACGATCCGGGGGGGAGTCAGACCCAGTACTAC. This encodes CASSYDPGGSQTQYY. The chain employs TRBV6-6 and TRBJ2-5; 8 nucleotides line up with TRBD2. CDR1 is MNHNY, CDR2 SVGAGI, per germline (reference sequence). The CDR3 sequence is 15 residues long. V trimming: 2 bases; J trimming: 6 bases; junction bases outside the gene matches: 8.

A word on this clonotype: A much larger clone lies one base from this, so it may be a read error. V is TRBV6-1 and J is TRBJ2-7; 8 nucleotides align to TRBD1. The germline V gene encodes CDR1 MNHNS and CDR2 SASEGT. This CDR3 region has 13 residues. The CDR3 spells CVSSGTGYYEQYF. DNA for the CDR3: TGTGTCAGCAGTGGGACAGGCTACTACGAGCAGTACTTC.

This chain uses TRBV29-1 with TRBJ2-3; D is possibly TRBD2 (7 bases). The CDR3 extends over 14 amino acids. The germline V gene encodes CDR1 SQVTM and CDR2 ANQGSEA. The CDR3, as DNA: TGCTGCGCAACAGGGAGGGGTAACACAGATACGCAGTATTTT. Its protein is CCATGRGNTDTQYF.

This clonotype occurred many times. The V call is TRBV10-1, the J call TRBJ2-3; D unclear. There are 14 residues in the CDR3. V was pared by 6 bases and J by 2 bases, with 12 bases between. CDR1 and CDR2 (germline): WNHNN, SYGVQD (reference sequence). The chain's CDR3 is CASSPDHSTDTQYF. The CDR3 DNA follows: TGCGCCAGCAGCCCGGACCACTCCACAGATACGCAGTATTTT.

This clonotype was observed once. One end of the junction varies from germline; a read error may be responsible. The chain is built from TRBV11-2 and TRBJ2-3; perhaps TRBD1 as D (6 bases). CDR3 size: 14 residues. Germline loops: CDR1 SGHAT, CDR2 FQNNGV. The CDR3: CTSSHTGTDSRQYF. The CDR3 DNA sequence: TGTACCAGCAGCCACACGGGCACGGACAGTAGGCAGTATTTT.

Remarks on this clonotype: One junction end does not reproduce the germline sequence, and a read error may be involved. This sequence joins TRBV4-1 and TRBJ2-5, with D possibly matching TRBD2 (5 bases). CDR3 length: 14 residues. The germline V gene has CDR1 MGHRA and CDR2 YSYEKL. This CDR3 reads CASSQVRVWETQYF. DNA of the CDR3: TGCGCCAGCAGCCAAGTACGTGTGTGGGAGACCCAGTATTTC.

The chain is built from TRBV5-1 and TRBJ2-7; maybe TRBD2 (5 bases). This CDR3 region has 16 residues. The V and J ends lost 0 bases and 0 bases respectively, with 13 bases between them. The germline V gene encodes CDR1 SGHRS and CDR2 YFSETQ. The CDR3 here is CASSLGTPIFSYEQYF. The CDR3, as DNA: TGCGCCAGCAGCTTGGGGACTCCCATCTTCTCCTACGAGCAGTACTTC.

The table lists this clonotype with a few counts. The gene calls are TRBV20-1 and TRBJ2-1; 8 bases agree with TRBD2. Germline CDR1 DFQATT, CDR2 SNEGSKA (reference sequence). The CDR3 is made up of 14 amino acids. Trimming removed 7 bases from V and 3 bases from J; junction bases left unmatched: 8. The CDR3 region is CSGLRAGGYNEQFF. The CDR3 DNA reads TGCAGTGGTCTCAGGGCGGGGGGCTACAATGAGCAGTTCTTC.

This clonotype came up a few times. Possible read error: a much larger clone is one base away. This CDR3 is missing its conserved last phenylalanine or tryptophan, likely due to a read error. The CDR3 is CASSLALRDEQFS. Here the CDR3 DNA reads TGTGCCAGCAGCCTGGCCCTACGCGATGAGCAGTTCTCC. The V and J genes are TRBV4-2 and TRBJ2-1, with D unclear. The germline V gene has CDR1 LGHNA and CDR2 YNFKEQ. V lost 4 bases and J lost 8, with 12 bases in between. This CDR3 is 13 amino acids long.

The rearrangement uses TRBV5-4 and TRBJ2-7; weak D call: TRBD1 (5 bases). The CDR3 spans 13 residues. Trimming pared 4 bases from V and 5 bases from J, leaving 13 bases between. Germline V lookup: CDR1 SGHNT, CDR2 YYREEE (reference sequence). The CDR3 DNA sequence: TGTGCCAGCAGCCTAGGGGTGACCAACGAGCAGTACTTC. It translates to CASSLGVTNEQYF.

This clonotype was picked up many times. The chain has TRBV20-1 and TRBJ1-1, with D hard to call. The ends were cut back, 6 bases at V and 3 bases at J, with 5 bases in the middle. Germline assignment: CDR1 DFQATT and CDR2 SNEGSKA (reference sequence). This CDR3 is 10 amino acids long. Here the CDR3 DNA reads TGCAGTGCCTTGGACACTGAAGCTTTCTTT. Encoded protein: CSALDTEAFF.

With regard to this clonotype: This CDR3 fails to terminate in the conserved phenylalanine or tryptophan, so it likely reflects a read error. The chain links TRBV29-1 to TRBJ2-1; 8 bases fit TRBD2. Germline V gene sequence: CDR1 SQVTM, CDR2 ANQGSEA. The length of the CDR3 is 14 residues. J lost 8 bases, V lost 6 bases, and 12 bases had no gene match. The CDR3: CSVTSVFSYDEQFL. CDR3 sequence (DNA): TGCAGCGTGACTAGCGTTTTTTCTTACGATGAGCAGTTCTTA.

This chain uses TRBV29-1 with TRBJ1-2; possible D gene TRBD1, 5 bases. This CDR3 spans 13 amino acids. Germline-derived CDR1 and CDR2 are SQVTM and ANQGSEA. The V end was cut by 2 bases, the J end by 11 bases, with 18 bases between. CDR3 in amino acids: CSVEKGANYDYTF. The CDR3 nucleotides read TGCAGCGTTGAAAAAGGGGCTAACTATGATTACACCTTC.

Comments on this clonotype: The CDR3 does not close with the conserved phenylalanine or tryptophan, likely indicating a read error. The CDR3 here is CASSLDPSVGIEQFI. The CDR3, as DNA: TGTGCCAGCAGCTTAGATCCCAGCGTGGGGATTGAGCAGTTCATA. V and J are TRBV11-2 and TRBJ2-1; no reliable D call. Germline V CDR1 and CDR2: SGHAT, FQNNGV. The V end was cut by 0 bases, the J end by 9 bases, with 15 bases between. The CDR3 sequence is 15 residues long.

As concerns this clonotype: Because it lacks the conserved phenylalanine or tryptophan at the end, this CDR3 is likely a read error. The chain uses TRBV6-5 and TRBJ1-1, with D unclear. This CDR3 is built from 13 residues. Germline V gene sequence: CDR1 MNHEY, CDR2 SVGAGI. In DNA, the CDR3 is TGCGCCAGCAGTTACCTCCGAAACACTGAAGCTTTCTTG. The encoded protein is CASSYLRNTEAFL.

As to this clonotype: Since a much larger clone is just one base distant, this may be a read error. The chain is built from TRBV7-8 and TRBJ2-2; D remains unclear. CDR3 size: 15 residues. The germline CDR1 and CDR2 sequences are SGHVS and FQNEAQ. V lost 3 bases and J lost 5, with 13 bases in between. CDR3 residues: CASSFLGYLTGELFF. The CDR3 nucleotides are TGTGCCAGCAGCTTTTTGGGGTACCTAACCGGGGAGCTGTTTTTT.

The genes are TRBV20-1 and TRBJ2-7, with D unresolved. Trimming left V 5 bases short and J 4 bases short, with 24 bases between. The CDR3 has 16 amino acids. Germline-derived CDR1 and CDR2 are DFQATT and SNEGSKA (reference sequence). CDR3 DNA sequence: TGCAGTGCTGGCGGTGGAGCCAGCAGACTCCAGTACGAGCAGTACTTC. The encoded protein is CSAGGGASRLQYEQYF.

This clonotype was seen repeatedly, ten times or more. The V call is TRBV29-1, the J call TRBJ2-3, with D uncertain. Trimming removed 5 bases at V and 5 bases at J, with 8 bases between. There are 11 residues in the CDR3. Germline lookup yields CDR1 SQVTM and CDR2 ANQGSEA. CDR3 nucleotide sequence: TGCAGCGTTCCATTTGGAGATACGCAGTATTTT. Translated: CSVPFGDTQYF.

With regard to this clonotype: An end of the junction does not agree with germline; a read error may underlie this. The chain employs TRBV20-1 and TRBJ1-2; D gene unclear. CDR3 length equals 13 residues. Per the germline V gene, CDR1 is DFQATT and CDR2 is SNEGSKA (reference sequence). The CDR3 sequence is CNARVRRGPGYTF. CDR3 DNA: TGCAATGCTAGAGTACGTCGCGGGCCTGGCTACACCTTC.

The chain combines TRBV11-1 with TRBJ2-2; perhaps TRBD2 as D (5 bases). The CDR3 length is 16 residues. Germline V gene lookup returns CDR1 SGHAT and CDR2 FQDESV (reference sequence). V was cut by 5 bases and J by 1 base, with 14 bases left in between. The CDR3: CASSPSGIGNTGELFF. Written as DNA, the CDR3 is TGTGCCAGCAGCCCCTCCGGGATAGGGAACACCGGGGAGCTGTTTTTT. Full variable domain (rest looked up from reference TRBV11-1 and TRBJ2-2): EAEVAQSPRYKITEKSQAVAFWCDPISGHATLYWYRQILGQGPELLVQFQDESVVDDSQLPKDRFSAERLKGVDSTLKIQPAELGDSAMYLCASSPSGIGNTGELFFGEGSRLTVL.